Below, 20 T cell receptor beta chains from the same sample are listed, as sequenced in a study of T cells after yellow fever vaccination. TCRdb re-called the 5' RACE reads with MiXCR, one entry per CDR3 protein. This table holds about 75,000 distinct CDR3 sequences, about 7.3% found once. This sample comprised CD8+ T cells sorted from PBMCs, obtained around 10 days after the first yellow fever vaccination. The receptors were sampled from a man between 18 and 35 years old who received the YFV17D yellow fever vaccine.

This clonotype was detected only a few times. The chain combines TRBV12-3 or TRBV12-4 with TRBJ2-1; no definite D call. The length of the CDR3 is 11 residues. Deletions cut 5 bases from V and 7 bases from J, with 6 bases between. The CDR3 reads CASSPINEQFF. DNA for the CDR3: TGTGCCAGCAGTCCCATTAATGAGCAGTTCTTC.

This clonotype was observed at least ten times. This rearrangement joins TRBV20-1 to TRBJ1-2; D might be TRBD1 (6 bases). There are 17 residues in the CDR3. Per germline, CDR1 DFQATT and CDR2 SNEGSKA (reference sequence). V was shortened by 6 bases and J by 6 bases, with 29 bases between the two germline ends. The DNA of the CDR3 is TGCAGTGCCATAGGGACGAACAGGGCCCAAATTCGGGATGGCTACACCTTC. Translated: CSAIGTNRAQIRDGYTF.

At least ten counts were recorded for this clonotype. The chain links TRBV4-1 to TRBJ2-1, with D perhaps given as TRBD1 or TRBD2 (5 bases each). Germline-derived CDR1 and CDR2 are MGHRA and YSYEKL. This CDR3 has 14 amino acids. Between the trimmed V and J ends, which lost 3 bases and 2 bases, there was a span of 8 bases. The CDR3 DNA reads as TGCGCCAGCAGCCACTCGGGGCCCTACAATGAGCAGTTCTTC. This sequence encodes CASSHSGPYNEQFF.

Ten or more counts support this clonotype. The gene calls are TRBV27 and TRBJ2-3; tentative D call: TRBD2 (7 bases). From germline, CDR1 is MNHEY and CDR2 SMNVEV (reference sequence). The CDR3 consists of 17 residues. Trimming removed 6 bases at V and 2 bases at J, with 21 bases between. The CDR3 bases are TGTGCCAGCAGCTCCCGGGGCGGCGGGGGCCCCACAGATACGCAGTATTTT. Its translation is CASSSRGGGGPTDTQYF.

This clonotype was counted only a few times. The chain uses TRBV4-1 and TRBJ1-1; TRBD1 matches 10 bases. V shed 7 bases and J 3 bases; nucleotides not matched to a gene: 5. The CDR3 covers 14 residues. Germline CDR1 and CDR2: MGHRA and YSYEKL. The CDR3 is CASNHGTGDTEAFF. The CDR3 nucleotides read TGCGCCAGCAATCATGGGACAGGGGACACTGAAGCTTTCTTT.

The sample holds many counts of this clonotype. V is TRBV21-1 and J is TRBJ1-1; TRBD1, the table's D call, was not compared with the DNA. TRBV21-1 represents a pseudogene. The CDR3 totals 15 residues. The CDR3 DNA sequence: TGTGCCAGCAGCAAAGGCCGGGACGGGAACACTGAAGCTTTCTTT. Its protein is CASSKGRDGNTEAFF.

This clonotype was found many times. This sequence joins TRBV5-5 and TRBJ2-2; 8 positions match TRBD1. The CDR3 totals 15 residues. Germline lookup yields CDR1 SGHKS and CDR2 YYEKEE (reference sequence). Trimming removed 9 bases from V and 0 bases from J; junction bases left unmatched: 7. CDR3 in DNA: TGTGCCACCAACTCGGACAGGGCGAACACCGGGGAGCTGTTTTTT. Residues: CATNSDRANTGELFF. The variable domain in full, with the rest retrieved from reference TRBV5-5 and TRBJ2-2, is DAGVTQSPTHLIKTRGQQVTLRCSPISGHKSVSWYQQVLGQGPQFIFQYYEKEERGRGNFPDRFSARQFPNYSSELNVNALLLGDSALYLCATNSDRANTGELFFGEGSRLTVL.

This clonotype was detected ten times or more. The chain carries TRBV9 and TRBJ2-1; 7 positions agree with TRBD2. This CDR3 has 14 amino acids. CDR1 and CDR2 from the germline V gene are SGDLS and YYNGEE. Trimming removed 3 bases from V and 3 bases from J; junction bases left unmatched: 3. The CDR3 DNA is TGTGCCAGCAGCGAGGGGACTAACTACAATGAGCAGTTCTTC. Amino acid sequence: CASSEGTNYNEQFF.

This clonotype was seen at least ten times. The chain carries TRBV7-9 and TRBJ2-1, with D unresolved. The CDR3 has 13 amino acids. Germline loops: CDR1 SEHNR, CDR2 FQNEAQ (reference sequence). The V end lost 1 base, the J end lost 7 bases, and 8 bases lay between the germline ends. CDR3 bases: TGTGCCAGCAGCTTAGTAGTGTGGAATGAGCAGTTCTTC. Translating gives CASSLVVWNEQFF.

The chain combines TRBV19 with TRBJ1-1, with D possibly being TRBD1 (5 bases). Germline CDR1 reads LNHDA; CDR2 reads SQIVND (reference sequence). This CDR3 region has 16 residues. The V and J ends lost 4 bases and 4 bases respectively, with 19 bases between them. The CDR3 loop reads CASSRGTGHHSTEAFF. CDR3 nucleotide sequence: TGTGCCAGTAGTAGGGGAACAGGTCACCATTCCACTGAAGCTTTCTTT.

This clonotype has at least ten counts. V and J are TRBV6-2 or TRBV6-3 and TRBJ2-7; weak D call: TRBD1 (6 bases). Germline CDR1 and CDR2: MNHEY and SVGEGT. The CDR3 has 15 amino acids. Trimming left V 2 bases short and J 3 bases short, with 14 bases between. The DNA for the CDR3 is TGTGCCAGCAGTTACGTTCCAGGACAGATCTACGAGCAGTACGTC. Its translation is CASSYVPGQIYEQYV.

The chain recombines TRBV7-2 with TRBJ2-5; 8 positions agree with TRBD2. The CDR3 runs to 17 residues. The germline gives CDR1 SGHTA, CDR2 FQGNSA. J was trimmed by 5 bases and V by 5 bases; bases with no gene match: 16. CDR3 amino acids: CASSRGLNGGAWETQYF. The CDR3 DNA sequence: TGTGCCAGCAGCCGAGGACTTAACGGGGGGGCCTGGGAGACCCAGTACTTC.

A few counts support this clonotype. The chain recombines TRBV6-2 or TRBV6-3 with TRBJ2-2; 9 bases fit TRBD1. The CDR3 has 17 amino acids. The trim removed 4 bases at V and 5 bases at J, leaving 11 bases unmatched. CDR1 and CDR2 from the germline V gene are MNHEY and SVGEGT. The CDR3 sequence: CASSWDWDRERTGELFF. Written as DNA, the CDR3 is TGTGCCAGCAGTTGGGATTGGGACAGGGAAAGAACCGGGGAGCTGTTTTTT.

The chain couples TRBV7-9 to TRBJ1-2, with D possibly TRBD1 on 5 matching bases. Germline V gene data show CDR1 as SEHNR and CDR2 as FQNEAQ (reference sequence). The CDR3 loop spans 14 amino acids. Deletions cut 5 bases from V and 3 bases from J, with 13 bases between. In nucleotides, the CDR3 is TGTGCCAGCAGCCCCCCGGGACTCTACTATGGCTACACCTTC. Protein product: CASSPPGLYYGYTF.

The V gene is TRBV4-1, the J gene TRBJ1-1, with D possibly matching TRBD1 (6 bases). Trimming removed 4 bases at V and 7 bases at J, with 19 bases between. Germline V lookup: CDR1 MGHRA, CDR2 YSYEKL. This CDR3 has 15 residues. The CDR3 sequence is CASSREPEGGVEAFF. CDR3 nucleotides: TGCGCCAGCAGCCGAGAGCCCGAGGGGGGAGTTGAAGCTTTCTTT.

This chain uses TRBV6-5 with TRBJ2-1; D gene ambiguous. The ends were cut back, 0 bases at V and 6 bases at J, with 3 bases in the middle. This CDR3 is built from 12 residues. From germline, CDR1 is MNHEY and CDR2 SVGAGI. The CDR3 DNA reads TGTGCCAGCAGTTACTCGGGCAATGAGCAGTTCTTC. Protein product: CASSYSGNEQFF.

Details on this clonotype: A much larger clone differs from this one at a single base, so this may be a read error. CDR3 residues: CSVENRYGYTF. The CDR3 coding sequence is TGCAGCGTTGAAAATCGGTATGGCTACACCTTC. This chain uses TRBV29-1 with TRBJ1-2; no clear D gene. Per germline, CDR1 SQVTM and CDR2 ANQGSEA. CDR3 length equals 11 residues. The ends were cut back, 2 bases at V and 5 bases at J, with 6 bases in the middle.

The genes are TRBV5-4 and TRBJ2-1, with 9 positions matching TRBD2. Per the germline V gene, CDR1 is SGHNT and CDR2 is YYREEE (reference sequence). The CDR3 runs to 14 residues. The ends lost 6 bases at V and 6 bases at J; junction bases unmatched: 7. The CDR3 DNA follows: TGTGCCAGCACCCTAGCGGGGATCTCCAATGAGCAGTTCTTC. Translation: CASTLAGISNEQFF.

In this sample, this clonotype turned up many times. V is TRBV10-3 and J is TRBJ2-5; TRBD2 matches at 13 bases. The germline V gene has CDR1 ENHRY and CDR2 SYGVKD. The CDR3 is made up of 16 amino acids. Trimming at V came to 6 bases and at J to 1 base, leaving 5 bases not matched to a gene. CDR3 DNA: TGTGCCATCAGCCCCGGGACTAGCGGGGTCCAAGAGACCCAGTACTTC. Amino acids: CAISPGTSGVQETQYF.

Here the CDR3 DNA reads TGCAGCGTAAAGCGGGGGAGCTCCTACGAGCAGTACTTC. As protein: CSVKRGSSYEQYF. The chain uses TRBV29-1 and TRBJ2-7, with TRBD2 matching 8 bases. CDR1 SQVTM and CDR2 ANQGSEA come from the germline V gene. With V trimmed by 6 bases and J by 0 bases, 4 bases remained unmatched. This CDR3 contains 13 residues.